One sample yielded the 5 T cell receptor beta chains listed below, sequenced in a study of shared clonotypes between healthy human individuals. The table came from immunoSEQ multiplex PCR; TCRdb's copy has only in-frame clones and leaves some out. The data contain more than 2 million clones, about 95% of them singletons. CD45RO-negative, CCR7-positively selected cells formed the naive CD8 fraction, excluding terminally differentiated effector memory CD45RA+ cells. Sequenced material: naive CD8+ T cells sorted from blood. Source of these receptors: a man between 18 and 29 years old in good health.

This chain connects TRBV6-1 to TRBJ2-5, with 10 bases lining up with TRBD1. The CDR3 covers 14 residues. The junction had 6 bases not matched to a gene; V was cut back by 6 bases and J by 5 bases. Germline CDR1 MNHNS, CDR2 SASEGT. CDR3 amino acids: CASRGTGALETQYF. CDR3 nucleotides: TGTGCCAGCAGGGGGACAGGGGCTCTGGAGACCCAGTACTTC.

The chain links TRBV19 to TRBJ2-1; D ambiguous. V dropped 0 bases and J dropped 7 bases, with 7 bases sitting between them. Germline lookup yields CDR1 LNHDA and CDR2 SQIVND (reference sequence). CDR3 length: 13 amino acids. Here the CDR3 DNA reads TGTGCCAGTAGTATAGATCCTGTAAATGAGCAGTTCTTC. Translating gives CASSIDPVNEQFF.

The chain couples TRBV7-9 to TRBJ1-2, with D hard to call. Germline V gives CDR1 SEHNR, CDR2 FQNEAQ (reference sequence). The CDR3 spans 13 residues. Trimming left V 4 bases short and J 7 bases short, with 13 bases between. CDR3 sequence reads: CASSSGGSGGYTF. The CDR3 coding sequence is TGTGCCAGCAGCTCCGGAGGCTCGGGTGGCTACACCTTC. Together with reference TRBV7-9 and TRBJ1-2, the CDR3 gives the full variable domain: DTGVSQNPRHKITKRGQNVTFRCDPISEHNRLYWYRQTLGQGPEFLTYFQNEAQLEKSRLLSDRFSAERPKGSFSTLEIQRTEQGDSAMYLCASSSGGSGGYTFGSGTRLTVV.

This chain connects TRBV5-1 to TRBJ2-7; D might be TRBD1 (5 bases). The germline V gene has CDR1 SGHRS and CDR2 YFSETQ. CDR3 length: 14 residues. The V gene lost 1 base and the J gene lost 3 bases, with 11 bases spanning the gap. The CDR3 spells CASSLRDRDYEQYF. CDR3 in DNA: TGCGCCAGCAGCTTGCGAGACAGAGACTACGAGCAGTACTTC.

The rearrangement links TRBV29-1 to TRBJ2-1; 8 bases match TRBD2. Trimming took 7 bases from V and 5 from J; bases not matched to a gene: 7. The CDR3 is 13 amino acids. CDR1 is SQVTM and CDR2 is ANQGSEA in the germline V gene. DNA of the CDR3: TGCAGCGACCGGGGGGGGCTGAACAATGAGCAGTTCTTC. Protein: CSDRGGLNNEQFF.